These 27 T cell receptor beta chains share one sample of origin, sequenced in a study of STAT5B mutations in CD4+ large granular lymphocyte leukemia. Measured with immunoSEQ multiplex PCR; TCRdb has only the in-frame clones, and not every one. Of under 35,000 clones detected, roughly 74% appear once; the ten largest clones hold around 0.27%. Input material: CD4+ T cells from blood buffy coats. The receptor set was obtained from a human donor in good health.

The V call is TRBV6-6, the J call TRBJ1-6; the D gene is possibly TRBD1 (6 bases). The V gene lost 5 bases and the J gene lost 6 bases, with 14 bases spanning the gap. CDR1 and CDR2 (germline): MNHNY, SVGAGI (reference sequence). The CDR3 spans 15 residues. The CDR3 DNA follows: TGTGCCAGCAGTCGGGACAACCAGCGTAATTCACCCCTCCACTTT. The encoded protein is CASSRDNQRNSPLHF.

The gene calls are TRBV29-1 and TRBJ2-7; 12 nucleotides line up with TRBD1. CDR1 is SQVTM and CDR2 is ANQGSEA in the germline V gene. With 6 bases clipped from V and 6 bases from J, the junction kept 12 bases outside the gene matches. The CDR3 totals 15 residues. The CDR3 sequence is CSVKRDRGPDGEQYF. CDR3 DNA: TGCAGCGTCAAGCGGGACAGGGGGCCAGATGGCGAGCAGTACTTC.

The rearrangement joins TRBV6-5 to TRBJ1-1, with TRBD1 identical over 8 bases. Trimming removed 9 bases from V and 0 bases from J; junction bases left unmatched: 6. The CDR3 sequence is 14 residues long. Germline V gene lookup returns CDR1 MNHEY and CDR2 SVGAGI. The chain's CDR3 is CASSRQGMNTEAFF. In nucleotides, the CDR3 is TGTGCCAGTTCCCGACAGGGGATGAACACTGAAGCTTTCTTT.

CDR3 sequence reads: CASSDSHQETQYF. CDR3 bases: TGTGCCAGCAGTGATAGTCACCAAGAGACCCAGTACTTC. The genes are TRBV2 and TRBJ2-5; D gene ambiguous. Trimming removed 3 bases from V and 0 bases from J, with 5 bases in between. Germline CDR1 reads SNHLY; CDR2 reads FYNNEI. CDR3 length: 13 amino acids.

This chain joins TRBV11-3 and TRBJ2-7, with unresolved D. The CDR3 totals 12 residues. Germline CDR1 is SGHNT and CDR2 is YENEEA. Trimming cost V 1 base and J 3 bases, with 4 bases left between them. CDR3 nucleotides: TGTGCCAGCAGCTTAGGACACTACGAGCAGTACTTC. It is translated as CASSLGHYEQYF.

This chain joins TRBV6-1 and TRBJ1-1; TRBD1 might be the D (6 bases). Trimming took 3 bases from V and 4 from J, leaving 15 bases between them. Germline V gene data show CDR1 as MNHNS and CDR2 as SASEGT. This CDR3 has 15 residues. The CDR3 DNA reads as TGTGCCAGCAGTGAGAATGTAGCAGGGGCCACTGAAGCTTTCTTT. It specifies CASSENVAGATEAFF.

The V call is TRBV27, the J call TRBJ2-2; D is unresolved. V dropped 2 bases and J dropped 7 bases, with 8 bases sitting between them. The length of the CDR3 is 13 residues. Per the germline V gene, CDR1 is MNHEY and CDR2 is SMNVEV (reference sequence). CDR3 residues: CASSLRRVGELFF. CDR3 nucleotides: TGTGCCAGCAGTTTACGTCGCGTCGGGGAGCTGTTTTTT.

In its sample, this clone was seen a few times. The rearrangement uses TRBV14 and TRBJ2-1, with a weak D call TRBD2 (5 bases). The V end was cut by 2 bases, the J end by 10 bases, with 6 bases between. The CDR3 extends over 11 amino acids. Germline CDR1 reads SGHDN; CDR2 reads FVKESK. Here the CDR3 reads CASSQSGEQFF. As DNA, the CDR3 is TGTGCCAGCAGCCAATCGGGGGAGCAGTTCTTC. The full variable domain, rest sourced from reference TRBV14 and TRBJ2-1, is EAGVTQFPSHSVIEKGQTVTLRCDPISGHDNLYWYRRVMGKEIKFLLHFVKESKQDESGMPNNRFLAERTGGTYSTLKVQPAELEDSGVYFCASSQSGEQFFGPGTRLTVL.

This clone was seen only once. J is TRBJ2-1 and V is TRBV7-2; tentative D call: TRBD2 (6 bases). Germline V gene lookup returns CDR1 SGHTA and CDR2 FQGNSA. This CDR3 is built from 16 residues. The V and J ends lost 1 base and 0 bases respectively, with 10 bases between them. The CDR3 here is CASSLGRGNSYNEQFF. The CDR3 region has the DNA TGTGCCAGCAGCTTAGGACGCGGGAACTCCTACAATGAGCAGTTCTTC.

This clone was picked up one time. V and J are TRBV30 and TRBJ2-5, with TRBD1 matching 12 bases. Trimming took 5 bases from V and 4 from J; bases not matched to a gene: 17. Germline V gene lookup returns CDR1 GTSNPN and CDR2 SVGIG (reference sequence). The CDR3 spans 18 residues. CDR3 bases: TGTGCCTGGGGCAACGGGGGATCCGGGACAGGGGGCATAGAGACCCAGTACTTC. The encoded protein is CAWGNGGSGTGGIETQYF.

This clone came up a few times. This chain connects TRBV25-1 to TRBJ2-2; D unresolved. The CDR3 length is 11 residues. V shed 5 bases and J shed 6 bases, with 4 bases lying between them. Per the germline V gene, CDR1 is MGHDK and CDR2 is SYGVNS. The CDR3 sequence is CASSLSGELFF. CDR3 in DNA: TGTGCCAGCAGTCTATCCGGGGAGCTGTTTTTT.

V is TRBV5-1 and J is TRBJ2-3; 9 nucleotides align to TRBD2. After removal of 2 bases from V and 8 bases from J, the junction contained 15 bases not matched to a gene. Looked up from germline, CDR1 is SGHRS and CDR2 is YFSETQ. The CDR3 has 17 amino acids. The CDR3 DNA reads as TGCGCCAGCAGCTTAGAGCCGGGACTAGCTAAAATGAGTACGCAGTATTTT. It yields the protein CASSLEPGLAKMSTQYF.

This rearrangement joins TRBV29-1 to TRBJ1-2, with TRBD1 matching over 7 bases. Germline V gives CDR1 SQVTM, CDR2 ANQGSEA. This CDR3 is built from 14 residues. The J segment lost 8 bases and the V segment lost 6 bases, leaving 15 bases of the junction unmatched. CDR3 bases: TGCAGCGTGGGGGTGACAGGGTCAACTCAGGGCTACACCTTC. Translation gives CSVGVTGSTQGYTF.

The chain employs TRBV7-9 and TRBJ2-2; D perhaps matches TRBD1 (5 bases). The length of the CDR3 is 14 residues. The V end lost 5 bases, the J end lost 0 bases, and 7 bases lay between the germline ends. Germline V gene data show CDR1 as SEHNR and CDR2 as FQNEAQ (reference sequence). As DNA, the CDR3 is TGTGCCAGCAGCATAGGGGCGAACACCGGGGAGCTGTTTTTT. It translates to CASSIGANTGELFF.

The J gene is TRBJ2-3, the V gene TRBV30, with D unresolved. Trimming took off 5 bases at V and 3 bases at J, with 6 bases between the two ends. The CDR3 is 11 amino acids. The V gene's germline CDR1 is GTSNPN and CDR2 SVGIG (reference sequence). The DNA of the CDR3 is TGTGCCTGGCATACTACAGATACGCAGTATTTT. It encodes CAWHTTDTQYF.

A few counts support this clone. V is TRBV5-6 and J is TRBJ2-1, with D possibly matching TRBD1 (5 bases). This CDR3 has 15 amino acids. The germline V gene encodes CDR1 SGHDT and CDR2 YYEEEE. V was clipped by 0 bases and J by 0 bases, with 7 bases between them. The CDR3 sequence: CASSLGTLSYNEQFF. CDR3 nucleotides: TGTGCCAGCAGCTTGGGGACACTCTCCTACAATGAGCAGTTCTTC.

V gene TRBV5-6 combines with J gene TRBJ2-7; 8 positions match TRBD1. Germline loops: CDR1 SGHDT, CDR2 YYEEEE. This CDR3 is built from 13 residues. J gave up 6 bases and V 6 bases, and 8 bases lay outside the gene matches. CDR3 DNA: TGTGCCAGCACCCGAACAGGGGGTGGCGAGCAGTACTTC. The encoded protein is CASTRTGGGEQYF.

This chain links TRBV5-1 with TRBJ2-7, with a weak D call TRBD2 (6 bases). V lost 7 bases and J 4 bases, leaving 18 bases between the germline ends. The CDR3 spans 14 residues. Germline lookup yields CDR1 SGHRS and CDR2 YFSETQ. Here the CDR3 DNA reads TGCGCCAGCTTCGCCAGTCCGGGGGTGTACGAGCAGTACTTC. It encodes CASFASPGVYEQYF.

V usage is TRBV19 and J usage is TRBJ2-3, with a possible D match to TRBD2 (7 bases). Germline V CDR1 and CDR2: LNHDA, SQIVND (reference sequence). Between the trimmed V and J ends, which lost 1 base and 4 bases, there was a span of 9 bases. This CDR3 spans 14 amino acids. DNA of the CDR3: TGTGCCAGTAGTATAGGAGGGGGGGCAGATACGCAGTATTTT. This sequence encodes CASSIGGGADTQYF.

A note on this clone: The limits of the CDR3 on the DNA are not certain, so only TCRdb's listed CDR3 is given. The chain employs TRBV27 and TRBJ2-2. Per germline, CDR1 MNHEY and CDR2 SMNVEV (reference sequence). Counting both end residues, the CDR3 totals 19 amino acids. This chain's CDR3 is CASSLFGSGQIYDTGELFF.

The genes are TRBV19 and TRBJ1-6, with D possibly TRBD1 on 5 matching bases. The V and J ends lost 7 bases and 11 bases respectively, with 12 bases between them. The germline CDR1 and CDR2 sequences are LNHDA and SQIVND (reference sequence). This CDR3 is built from 12 residues. CDR3: CASTNPGAPLHF. CDR3 coding DNA: TGTGCCAGTACCAACCCGGGGGCACCCCTCCACTTT.

This clone was detected only once. V and J are TRBV5-1 and TRBJ2-2; 8 positions match TRBD1. V shed 7 bases and J 6 bases; nucleotides not matched to a gene: 14. The CDR3 runs to 16 residues. Germline CDR1 SGHRS, CDR2 YFSETQ. CDR3 protein: CASRRVVTGVSGELFF. DNA for the CDR3: TGCGCCAGCCGACGCGTGGTGACAGGGGTGTCCGGGGAGCTGTTTTTT.

CDR3 in amino acids: CASSLGASLGEQYF. The CDR3 DNA follows: TGTGCCAGCAGCCTGGGGGCGTCTTTGGGCGAGCAGTACTTC. This chain joins TRBV5-6 and TRBJ2-7, with D maybe TRBD1 (6 bases). V was pared by 4 bases and J by 6 bases, with 17 bases between. The CDR3 length is 14 residues. The germline V gene has CDR1 SGHDT and CDR2 YYEEEE.

The rearrangement uses TRBV5-6 and TRBJ2-1, with 10 bases identical to TRBD1. J gave up 2 bases and V 4 bases, and 3 bases lay outside the gene matches. This CDR3 contains 15 residues. The germline gives CDR1 SGHDT, CDR2 YYEEEE. The CDR3 region has the DNA TGTGCCAGCAGCAAGACAGGGGGCGCCTACAATGAGCAGTTCTTC. This encodes CASSKTGGAYNEQFF.

V and J are TRBV28 and TRBJ2-7; D is perhaps TRBD1 or TRBD2 (6 bases each). Deletions cut 10 bases from V and 2 bases from J, with 21 bases between. The germline V gene encodes CDR1 MDHEN and CDR2 SYDVKM. The CDR3 runs to 15 residues. CDR3 bases: TGTGCCACTCATTTGGGGGGCAGGGCGGCCTACGAGCAGTACTTC. Protein sequence: CATHLGGRAAYEQYF.

This chain connects TRBV7-9 to TRBJ1-2; a weak D match, TRBD1 (5 bases). Looked up from germline, CDR1 is SEHNR and CDR2 is FQNEAQ (reference sequence). This CDR3 region has 15 residues. The V and J ends lost 5 bases and 0 bases respectively, with 13 bases between them. In nucleotides, the CDR3 is TGTGCCAGCAGCCCGCTCCCGGGACCTAACTATGGCTACACCTTC. This translates into CASSPLPGPNYGYTF.

V is TRBV7-9 and J is TRBJ2-7; possibly TRBD2 for D (5 bases). Trimming left V 1 base short and J 3 bases short, with 10 bases between. The CDR3 is 14 amino acids. Per germline, CDR1 SEHNR and CDR2 FQNEAQ (reference sequence). Here the CDR3 reads CASSLEGALYEQYF. DNA for the CDR3: TGTGCCAGCAGCTTAGAGGGAGCCCTCTACGAGCAGTACTTC.